A selection of T cell receptor beta chains follows, all from one sample in a study of T-cell memory formation after mild COVID-19. TCRdb reprocessed the 5' RACE reads with MiXCR, giving one entry per CDR3 protein. Found here are some 68,000 distinct CDR3 sequences, 16% of them singletons; the top ten hold around 31%. Sample: PBMCs or a T cell subset sorted from them (not recorded which). The source of these receptors is an adult woman who had mild COVID-19 (a few samples of this study predate the infection). Cell type and time point are not known. Both conserved end residues are part of each CDR3. The order of the fields is V gene, J gene, D gene, clone size, CDR3 protein, CDR3 DNA. A D gene is named only where the DNA matches it firmly. Clone size is shown for a subset of rows, as once, few, many or a class of expanded clone.

v_gene: TRBV7-9
j_gene: TRBJ2-5
d_gene: TRBD2
abundance: NA
CDR3aa: CASSPSSGGAKETQYF
CDR3nt: TGTGCCAGCAGCCCTAGTTCCGGGGGGGCCAAAGAGACCCAGTACTTC

v_gene: TRBV27
j_gene: TRBJ2-3
d_gene: NA
abundance: NA
CDR3aa: CASSLGAQSTDTQYF
CDR3nt: TGTGCCAGCAGTTTAGGAGCTCAGTCCACAGATACGCAGTATTTT

v_gene: TRBV7-9
j_gene: TRBJ2-1
d_gene: TRBD1
abundance: NA
CDR3aa: CASSRDRGLYNEQFF
CDR3nt: TGTGCCAGCAGCCGGGACAGGGGACTTTACAATGAGCAGTTCTTC

v_gene: TRBV5-1
j_gene: TRBJ2-1
d_gene: NA
abundance: NA
CDR3aa: CASSFFAGAGEQFF
CDR3nt: TGCGCCAGCAGCTTCTTTGCGGGGGCGGGTGAGCAGTTCTTC

v_gene: TRBV4-2
j_gene: TRBJ2-1
d_gene: TRBD1
abundance: NA
CDR3aa: CASSQVNKGGADEQFF
CDR3nt: TGTGCCAGCAGCCAAGTAAATAAAGGGGGCGCAGATGAGCAGTTCTTC

v_gene: TRBV12-3/TRBV12-4
j_gene: TRBJ1-1
d_gene: NA
abundance: NA
CDR3aa: CASSLGGGTEAFF
CDR3nt: TGTGCCAGCAGTTTAGGGGGAGGCACTGAAGCTTTCTTT

v_gene: TRBV12-3/TRBV12-4
j_gene: TRBJ2-3
d_gene: NA
abundance: NA
CDR3aa: CASSLAQGLTDTQYF
CDR3nt: TGTGCCAGCAGTTTAGCACAGGGCCTCACAGATACGCAGTATTTT

v_gene: TRBV7-3
j_gene: TRBJ2-1
d_gene: NA
abundance: few
CDR3aa: CASSIDSDHEQFF
CDR3nt: TGTGCCAGCAGCATCGACAGCGACCATGAGCAGTTCTTC

v_gene: TRBV7-9
j_gene: TRBJ2-7
d_gene: NA
abundance: NA
CDR3aa: CASSLGQLYEQYF
CDR3nt: TGTGCCAGCAGCCTCGGACAACTCTACGAGCAGTACTTC

v_gene: TRBV7-2
j_gene: TRBJ2-2
d_gene: TRBD1
abundance: NA
CDR3aa: CASRPHRGSTGELFF
CDR3nt: TGTGCCAGCAGGCCTCACAGGGGCAGCACCGGGGAGCTGTTTTTT

v_gene: TRBV7-3
j_gene: TRBJ1-3
d_gene: NA
abundance: NA
CDR3aa: CASSLSAGRGNTIYF
CDR3nt: TGTGCCAGCAGCTTATCGGCAGGACGCGGAAACACCATATATTTT

v_gene: TRBV9
j_gene: TRBJ2-1
d_gene: TRBD1
abundance: NA
CDR3aa: CASSARDSMYNEQFF
CDR3nt: TGTGCCAGCAGCGCCCGGGACAGCATGTACAATGAGCAGTTCTTC

v_gene: TRBV4-2
j_gene: TRBJ2-1
d_gene: TRBD2
abundance: few
CDR3aa: CATHPGGPYNEQFF
CDR3nt: TGTGCCACCCACCCGGGAGGGCCATACAATGAGCAGTTCTTC

v_gene: TRBV29-1
j_gene: TRBJ2-2
d_gene: NA
abundance: NA
CDR3aa: CSVPEQGGGELFF
CDR3nt: TGCAGCGTCCCCGAACAGGGTGGCGGGGAGCTGTTTTTT

v_gene: TRBV24-1
j_gene: TRBJ2-1
d_gene: TRBD1
abundance: NA
CDR3aa: CATSPFTGGNEQFF
CDR3nt: TGTGCCACCAGTCCCTTTACAGGGGGCAATGAGCAGTTCTTC

v_gene: TRBV11-2
j_gene: TRBJ2-3
d_gene: NA
abundance: NA
CDR3aa: CASSSPGVTQYF
CDR3nt: TGTGCCAGCAGCTCTCCAGGGGTTACGCAGTATTTT

v_gene: TRBV7-2
j_gene: TRBJ2-1
d_gene: TRBD2
abundance: few
CDR3aa: CASSELLAAYEQFF
CDR3nt: TGTGCCAGCAGCGAATTACTAGCGGCGTATGAGCAGTTCTTC

v_gene: TRBV7-6
j_gene: TRBJ2-1
d_gene: TRBD2
abundance: NA
CDR3aa: CASSGTSGLGNEQFF
CDR3nt: TGTGCCAGCAGCGGGACTAGCGGGCTCGGCAATGAGCAGTTCTTC

v_gene: TRBV7-9
j_gene: TRBJ1-1
d_gene: TRBD1
abundance: few
CDR3aa: CASSGPGQVTTGPEAFF
CDR3nt: TGTGCCAGCAGCGGGCCGGGACAGGTAACAACGGGCCCTGAAGCTTTCTTT

v_gene: TRBV5-6
j_gene: TRBJ2-7
d_gene: NA
abundance: NA
CDR3aa: CASSSGERPYEQYF
CDR3nt: TGTGCCAGCAGCTCGGGGGAGCGACCTTACGAGCAGTACTTC

v_gene: TRBV6-6
j_gene: TRBJ1-2
d_gene: NA
abundance: NA
CDR3aa: CASSSDSGYGYTF
CDR3nt: TGTGCCAGCAGTTCTGACAGTGGCTATGGCTACACCTTC

v_gene: TRBV5-1
j_gene: TRBJ2-7
d_gene: NA
abundance: NA
CDR3aa: CASSFQGSLEQYF
CDR3nt: TGCGCCAGCAGCTTTCAGGGCTCCCTGGAGCAGTACTTC

v_gene: TRBV5-1
j_gene: TRBJ2-7
d_gene: TRBD2
abundance: NA
CDR3aa: CASSHRLADHEQYF
CDR3nt: TGCGCCAGCAGCCATAGACTAGCGGACCACGAGCAGTACTTC

v_gene: TRBV5-8
j_gene: TRBJ1-2
d_gene: NA
abundance: many
CDR3aa: CASRTGRELVYGYTF
CDR3nt: TGTGCCAGCAGGACGGGCAGGGAGCTCGTCTATGGCTACACCTTC

v_gene: TRBV28
j_gene: TRBJ2-2
d_gene: TRBD1
abundance: many
CDR3aa: CASTTGTANTGELFF
CDR3nt: TGTGCCAGCACCACCGGGACAGCGAACACCGGGGAGCTGTTTTTT

v_gene: TRBV24-1
j_gene: TRBJ2-7
d_gene: NA
abundance: NA
CDR3aa: CATSDLGQLHYEQYF
CDR3nt: TGTGCCACCAGTGATTTGGGACAGCTCCACTACGAGCAGTACTTC

v_gene: TRBV9
j_gene: TRBJ1-4
d_gene: TRBD1
abundance: few
CDR3aa: CASSVHGTGATNEKLFF
CDR3nt: TGTGCCAGCAGCGTACATGGGACAGGTGCAACTAATGAAAAACTGTTTTTT

v_gene: TRBV19
j_gene: TRBJ2-1
d_gene: TRBD2
abundance: few
CDR3aa: CASSMVTSGTLEQFF
CDR3nt: TGTGCCAGTAGTATGGTGACTAGCGGGACGCTTGAGCAGTTCTTC

v_gene: TRBV7-6
j_gene: TRBJ1-1
d_gene: TRBD1
abundance: NA
CDR3aa: CASSQRTGMNTEAFF
CDR3nt: TGTGCCAGCAGCCAGCGGACAGGGATGAACACTGAAGCTTTCTTT

v_gene: TRBV9
j_gene: TRBJ1-1
d_gene: NA
abundance: NA
CDR3aa: CASSVAINTEAFF
CDR3nt: TGTGCCAGCAGCGTAGCCATTAACACTGAAGCTTTCTTT

v_gene: TRBV7-3
j_gene: TRBJ2-5
d_gene: TRBD1
abundance: few
CDR3aa: CASSAHRGTGETQYF
CDR3nt: TGTGCCAGCAGCGCACACAGGGGGACGGGGGAGACCCAGTACTTC

v_gene: TRBV29-1
j_gene: TRBJ2-7
d_gene: NA
abundance: NA
CDR3aa: CSVEIPGTSYEQYF
CDR3nt: TGCAGCGTTGAGATTCCTGGGACCTCCTACGAGCAGTACTTC

v_gene: TRBV5-1
j_gene: TRBJ1-1
d_gene: NA
abundance: many
CDR3aa: CASSPGGGTEAFF
CDR3nt: TGCGCCAGCAGCCCCGGGGGAGGGACTGAAGCTTTCTTT

v_gene: TRBV13
j_gene: TRBJ2-7
d_gene: TRBD2
abundance: few
CDR3aa: CASSFGTSSYEQYF
CDR3nt: TGTGCCAGCAGCTTTGGGACTAGCTCCTACGAGCAGTACTTC

v_gene: TRBV5-1
j_gene: TRBJ2-1
d_gene: NA
abundance: many
CDR3aa: CASSLEGYSSSYNEQFF
CDR3nt: TGCGCCAGCAGCTTGGAAGGATACTCGAGCTCCTACAATGAGCAGTTCTTC

v_gene: TRBV12-3/TRBV12-4
j_gene: TRBJ2-7
d_gene: NA
abundance: few
CDR3aa: CASSLDPRAYEQYF
CDR3nt: TGTGCCAGCAGTTTAGACCCACGGGCCTACGAGCAGTACTTC

v_gene: TRBV6-6
j_gene: TRBJ2-7
d_gene: TRBD2
abundance: NA
CDR3aa: CASSYSTRRGAAYEQYF
CDR3nt: TGTGCCAGCAGTTACTCGACAAGGCGGGGGGCCGCCTACGAGCAGTACTTC

v_gene: TRBV6-2/TRBV6-3
j_gene: TRBJ2-7
d_gene: NA
abundance: NA
CDR3aa: CASSYGKPAAYEQYF
CDR3nt: TGTGCCAGCAGTTATGGGAAGCCCGCGGCCTACGAGCAGTACTTC

v_gene: TRBV12-3/TRBV12-4
j_gene: TRBJ2-1
d_gene: NA
abundance: few
CDR3aa: CASSPLDHGGEQFF
CDR3nt: TGTGCCAGCAGTCCACTTGACCACGGGGGTGAGCAGTTCTTC

v_gene: TRBV7-9
j_gene: TRBJ2-1
d_gene: NA
abundance: NA
CDR3aa: CASSLTGNSYNEQFF
CDR3nt: TGTGCCAGCAGCTTAACCGGGAACTCCTACAATGAGCAGTTCTTC

v_gene: TRBV6-5
j_gene: TRBJ1-2
d_gene: NA
abundance: few
CDR3aa: CASSYGQIYTF
CDR3nt: TGTGCCAGCAGTTACGGGCAGATCTACACCTTC